This T cell receptor (beta chain) was observed in a study of blood T cell repertoires in COVID-19. Germline trimming cut 1 base from V and 6 bases from J; bases unmatched to any gene: 4. The CDR3 loop spans 15 amino acids. Germline V gene data show CDR1 as SGHAT and CDR2 as FQNNGV. Sequenced by immunoSEQ multiplex PCR; TCRdb stores in-frame clones only, minus some. The table shows around 160,000 clones, with about 77% occurring only once. This rearrangement joins TRBV11-2 to TRBJ1-1; 11 bases are a match to TRBD1. Sample: peripheral blood. The sequence came from a woman older than 75 with acute or convalescent COVID-19. The CDR3 protein is CASSLVGQGVAEAFF. DNA of the CDR3: TGTGCCAGCAGCTTAGTGGGACAGGGGGTGGCTGAAGCTTTCTTT.